This T cell receptor beta chain was found in a study of early T cells in non-severe SARS-CoV-2 infection. Study-level information: The sequenced material was bulk RNA from unsorted whole blood, and its chains were unpaired.

This clonotype appeared a single time. TCRdb ran MiXCR on the 5' RACE reads and lists one entry per CDR3 protein. Of roughly 58,000 distinct CDR3 sequences in the sample, 6.2% were seen once. Trimming removed 0 bases from V and 7 bases from J, with 13 bases in between. Per the germline V gene, CDR1 is SGHRS and CDR2 is YFSETQ. The CDR3 contains 15 residues. The source of this sequence is an adult who was a healthcare worker with PCR-confirmed SARS-CoV-2 infection or an uninfected control (not recorded which). The sequencing sample was made of whole blood. This chain connects TRBV5-1 to TRBJ2-2, with a tentative D call TRBD1 (5 bases). The CDR3 DNA reads as TGCGCCAGCAGCTTGGAACCAGGGTACGACGGGGAGCTGTTTTTT. Residues: CASSLEPGYDGELFF.